Listed below are T cell receptor beta chains from one sample, sequenced in a study of siplizumab effects on memory and regulatory T cells. Some clones are missing from TCRdb's copy, which holds only in-frame ones; the method was immunoSEQ multiplex PCR. The data hold under 140,000 clones, with roughly 92% observed a single time. Sequencing was performed on CD4+ T cells sorted from blood. The source of these receptors is a human donor in good health. The CDR3 runs from the conserved cysteine through the conserved F or W. D genes are given only for firm matches. Clone size is shown for a subset of rows, as once, few, many or a class of expanded clone.

j_gene: TRBJ1-1; v_gene: TRBV7-3; abundance: .; d_gene: TRBD1; CDR3aa: CASSPAGGFTEAFF; CDR3nt: TGTGCCAGCAGTCCGGCAGGGGGTTTCACTGAAGCTTTCTTT
j_gene: TRBJ1-5; v_gene: TRBV7-9; abundance: once; d_gene: .; CDR3aa: CASSSDRDGKNQPQHF; CDR3nt: TGTGCCAGCAGCTCAGACCGGGACGGAAAAAATCAGCCCCAGCATTTT
j_gene: TRBJ1-1; v_gene: TRBV2; abundance: .; d_gene: .; CDR3aa: CASMPRNTEAFF; CDR3nt: TGTGCCAGCATGCCGAGGAACACTGAAGCTTTCTTT
j_gene: TRBJ1-2; v_gene: TRBV2; abundance: .; d_gene: .; CDR3aa: CASSEKYGYTF; CDR3nt: TGTGCCAGCAGTGAGAAATACGGCTACACCTTC
j_gene: TRBJ2-3; v_gene: TRBV5-1; abundance: .; d_gene: TRBD2; CDR3aa: CASSATSGSTDTQYF; CDR3nt: TGCGCCAGCAGCGCGACTAGCGGTAGCACAGATACGCAGTATTTT
j_gene: TRBJ2-7; v_gene: TRBV19; abundance: .; d_gene: .; CDR3aa: CASSNQGGYEQYF; CDR3nt: TGTGCCAGTAGTAACCAGGGAGGCTACGAGCAGTACTTC
j_gene: TRBJ2-2; v_gene: TRBV9; abundance: .; d_gene: TRBD2; CDR3aa: CASSWWTSGSTGELFF; CDR3nt: TGTGCCAGCAGCTGGTGGACTAGCGGGAGCACCGGGGAGCTGTTTTTT
j_gene: TRBJ2-1; v_gene: TRBV18; abundance: .; d_gene: .; CDR3aa: CASSPPVKYNEQFF; CDR3nt: TGTGCCAGCTCACCACCGGTGAAGTACAATGAGCAGTTCTTC
j_gene: TRBJ2-5; v_gene: TRBV19; abundance: .; d_gene: TRBD1; CDR3aa: CASSITGGQETQYF; CDR3nt: TGTGCCAGTAGTATTACAGGGGGCCAAGAGACCCAGTACTTC
j_gene: TRBJ1-1; v_gene: TRBV5-1; abundance: .; d_gene: .; CDR3aa: CASNSNTEAFF; CDR3nt: TGCGCCAGCAACTCGAACACTGAAGCTTTCTTT
j_gene: TRBJ1-5; v_gene: TRBV19; abundance: .; d_gene: .; CDR3aa: CASVSHEIKNQPQHF; CDR3nt: TGTGCCAGTGTAAGTCATGAGATAAAGAATCAGCCCCAGCATTTT
j_gene: TRBJ1-2; v_gene: TRBV6-1; abundance: .; d_gene: .; CDR3aa: CASSETWGGGYGYTF; CDR3nt: TGTGCCAGCAGTGAAACGTGGGGCGGAGGGTATGGCTACACCTTC
j_gene: TRBJ1-1; v_gene: TRBV5-6; abundance: .; d_gene: TRBD1; CDR3aa: CASSWDRGKATEAFF; CDR3nt: TGTGCCAGCAGCTGGGACAGGGGGAAGGCCACTGAAGCTTTCTTT
j_gene: TRBJ2-3; v_gene: TRBV6-1; abundance: few; d_gene: .; CDR3aa: CASSEAWRISSDTQYF; CDR3nt: TGTGCCAGCAGTGAAGCGTGGCGGATATCTTCAGATACGCAGTATTTT
j_gene: TRBJ2-7; v_gene: TRBV5-5; abundance: .; d_gene: .; CDR3aa: CASSLLGRHDEQYF; CDR3nt: TGTGCCAGCAGCTTGCTCGGCAGACACGACGAGCAGTACTTC
j_gene: TRBJ2-6; v_gene: TRBV5-1; abundance: .; d_gene: .; CDR3aa: CASSLETSGANVLTF; CDR3nt: TGCGCCAGCAGCCTAGAGACCTCTGGGGCCAACGTCCTGACTTTC
j_gene: TRBJ1-4; v_gene: TRBV7-9; abundance: few; d_gene: TRBD1; CDR3aa: CASSSSGTGAEKLFF; CDR3nt: TGTGCCAGCAGCTCTTCCGGGACAGGGGCGGAAAAACTGTTTTTT
j_gene: TRBJ2-1; v_gene: TRBV5-4; abundance: .; d_gene: .; CDR3aa: CASSLGPVTYNEQFF; CDR3nt: TGTGCCAGCAGCTTGGGGCCTGTAACCTACAATGAGCAGTTCTTC
j_gene: TRBJ2-3; v_gene: TRBV7-8; abundance: .; d_gene: .; CDR3aa: CASSPRGYGTQYF; CDR3nt: TGTGCCAGCAGCCCACGGGGTTACGGTACGCAGTATTTT
j_gene: TRBJ2-5; v_gene: TRBV6-5; abundance: .; d_gene: TRBD2; CDR3aa: CASSRWTSGSKTQYF; CDR3nt: TGTGCCAGCAGTCGATGGACTAGCGGGAGTAAGACCCAGTACTTC
j_gene: TRBJ2-1; v_gene: TRBV5-6; abundance: .; d_gene: .; CDR3aa: CASSLKKGVNEQFF; CDR3nt: TGTGCCAGCAGCTTGAAGAAGGGAGTGAATGAGCAGTTCTTC
j_gene: TRBJ2-7; v_gene: TRBV5-1; abundance: .; d_gene: .; CDR3aa: CASSRADSLYEQYF; CDR3nt: TGCGCCAGCTCCCGGGCAGATTCCCTTTACGAGCAGTACTTC
j_gene: TRBJ2-2; v_gene: TRBV11-3; abundance: .; d_gene: .; CDR3aa: CASSLIRTGELFF; CDR3nt: TGTGCCAGCAGCTTAATTCGAACCGGGGAGCTGTTTTTT
j_gene: TRBJ2-5; v_gene: TRBV6-5; abundance: .; d_gene: TRBD2; CDR3aa: CASSYSTGRRETQYF; CDR3nt: TGTGCCAGCAGTTACTCGACCGGGAGGAGGGAGACCCAGTACTTC
j_gene: TRBJ2-7; v_gene: TRBV19; abundance: few; d_gene: TRBD1; CDR3aa: CASRTGGASRYEQYF; CDR3nt: TGTGCCAGTAGGACAGGGGGCGCGAGCCGGTACGAGCAGTACTTC
j_gene: TRBJ1-2; v_gene: TRBV28; abundance: .; d_gene: .; CDR3aa: CASEQSRGGYTF; CDR3nt: TGTGCCAGCGAGCAGTCTCGGGGTGGCTACACCTTC
j_gene: TRBJ2-5; v_gene: TRBV5-1; abundance: .; d_gene: TRBD1; CDR3aa: CASSTTGQGTATQYF; CDR3nt: TGCGCCAGCAGCACCACGGGACAGGGTACGGCGACCCAGTACTTC